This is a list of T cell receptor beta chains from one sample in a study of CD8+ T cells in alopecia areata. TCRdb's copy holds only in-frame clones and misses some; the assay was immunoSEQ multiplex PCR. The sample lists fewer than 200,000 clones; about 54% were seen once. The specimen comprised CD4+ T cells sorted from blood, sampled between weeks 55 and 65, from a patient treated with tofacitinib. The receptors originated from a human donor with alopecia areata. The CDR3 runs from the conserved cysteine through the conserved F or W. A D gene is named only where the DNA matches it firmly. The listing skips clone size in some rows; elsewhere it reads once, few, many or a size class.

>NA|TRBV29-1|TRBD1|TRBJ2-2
TGCAGCGTCGGGACAGTAGTCTCCGGGGAGCTGTTTTTT
CSVGTVVSGELFF
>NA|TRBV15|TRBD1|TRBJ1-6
TGTGCCACCAGCAGCCCCGGGACAGGGAGTATACCCCTCCACTTT
CATSSPGTGSIPLHF
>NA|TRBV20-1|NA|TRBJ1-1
TGCAGTGCTAGTCGGGCCACTGAAGCTTTCTTT
CSASRATEAFF
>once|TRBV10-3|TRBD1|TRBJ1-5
TGTGCCATCAGATCCTCCGGGACAGACAATCAGCCCCAGCATTTT
CAIRSSGTDNQPQHF
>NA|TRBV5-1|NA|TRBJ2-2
TGCGCCAGCAGGCCGGGCCAAGGGGTCGGGGAGCTGTTTTTT
CASRPGQGVGELFF
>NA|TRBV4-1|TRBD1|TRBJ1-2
TGCGCCAGCAGCCGCGTCCGGGACAGGGCGTCTGGCTACACCTTC
CASSRVRDRASGYTF
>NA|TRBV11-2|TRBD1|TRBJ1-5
TGTGCCAGCAGCATGGGACAGGGGAGCAATCAGCCCCAGCATTTT
CASSMGQGSNQPQHF
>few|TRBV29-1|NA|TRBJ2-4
TGCAGCGTTGAACGGCAGTCACGCGGCATTCAGTACTTC
CSVERQSRGIQYF
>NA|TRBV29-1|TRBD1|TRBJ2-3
TGCAGCGTTGGAAGGGGGCTCACAGATACGCAGTATTTT
CSVGRGLTDTQYF
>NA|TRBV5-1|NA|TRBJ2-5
TGCGCCAGCAGCTCGTTTGGCGGGGAGACCCAGTACTTC
CASSSFGGETQYF
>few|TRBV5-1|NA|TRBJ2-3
TGCGCCAGCAGCTCTTGGCACCAGATTAACACAGATACGCAGTATTTT
CASSSWHQINTDTQYF
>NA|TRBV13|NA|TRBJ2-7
TGTGCCAGCAGCCCCCGGGACCGTTCCTACGAGCAGTACTTC
CASSPRDRSYEQYF
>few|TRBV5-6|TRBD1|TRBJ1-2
TGTGCCAGCAGCTTGACAGGGGGCGGTGGCTACACCTTC
CASSLTGGGGYTF
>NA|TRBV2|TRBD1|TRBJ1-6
TGTGCCAGCAGGCCGGACAGGACGAATAATTCACCCCTCCACTTT
CASRPDRTNNSPLHF
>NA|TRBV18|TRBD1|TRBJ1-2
TGTGCCAGCTCACGGACAGGGGGCACGAGCTATGGCTACACCTTC
CASSRTGGTSYGYTF
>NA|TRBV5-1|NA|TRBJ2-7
TGCGCCAGCAGCTTGGTTCCTAGCTCCTACGAGCAGTACTTC
CASSLVPSSYEQYF
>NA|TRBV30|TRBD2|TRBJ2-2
TGTGCCTGGACCGTATCATTCTTTGGCGGGGGACTCACCGGGGAGCTGTTTTTT
CAWTVSFFGGGLTGELFF
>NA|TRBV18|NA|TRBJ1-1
TGTGCCAGCTCATCTCCGGAGGACGAGGTGGGGAACACTGAAGCTTTCTTT
CASSSPEDEVGNTEAFF
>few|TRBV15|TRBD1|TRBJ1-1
TGTGCCACCAGCAGGGGACAGCTTCCTGAAGCTTTCTTT
CATSRGQLPEAFF
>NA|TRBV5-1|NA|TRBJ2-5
TGCGCCAGCAGAGGAGAGGAGACCCAGTACTTC
CASRGEETQYF
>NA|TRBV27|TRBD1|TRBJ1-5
TGTGCCAGCAGTGCAGGGACAGGGGGGAGCCAGCCCCAGCATTTT
CASSAGTGGSQPQHF
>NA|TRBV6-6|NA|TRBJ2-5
TGTGCCAGCAGTTGGGGCCTTAAAGAGACCCAGTACTTC
CASSWGLKETQYF
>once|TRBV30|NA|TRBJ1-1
TGTGCCTGGAGCGCATACACCGGGATTGACTCGTCACATAACACTGAAGCTTTCTTT
CAWSAYTGIDSSHNTEAFF
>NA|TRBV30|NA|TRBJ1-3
TGTGCCTGGAATCGGGTTCCCGCTGGTGGAAACACCATATATTTT
CAWNRVPAGGNTIYF
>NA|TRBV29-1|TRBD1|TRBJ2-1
TGCAGCGCTAGACAGGGGGAAATTGACAATGAGCAGTTCTTC
CSARQGEIDNEQFF
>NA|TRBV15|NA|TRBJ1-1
TGTGCCACCAACACACCTGACACTGAAGCTTTCTTT
CATNTPDTEAFF
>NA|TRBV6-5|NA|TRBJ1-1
TGTGCCAGCAGTTACCAGCCAGCTCGTGAAGCTTTCTTT
CASSYQPAREAFF
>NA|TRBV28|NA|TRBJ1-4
TGTGCCAGCAGCTTGCAGGGGACTGCAACTAATGAAAAACTGTTTTTT
CASSLQGTATNEKLFF
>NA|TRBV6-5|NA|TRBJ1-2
TGTGCCAGCACAAGGGATCCGAGCTATGGCTACACCTTC
CASTRDPSYGYTF
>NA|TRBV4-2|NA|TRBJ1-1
TGTGCCAGCAGCCAAGAGGGGGGTGTGACCATGAACACTGAAGCTTTCTTT
CASSQEGGVTMNTEAFF
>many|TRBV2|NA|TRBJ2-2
TGTGCCAGCAGTGAGGTCAGACGCACCGGGGAGCTGTTTTTT
CASSEVRRTGELFF
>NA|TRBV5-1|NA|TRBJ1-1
TGCGCCAGCAGCTTGGATGTCAGCTCGATTGAAGCTTTCTTT
CASSLDVSSIEAFF
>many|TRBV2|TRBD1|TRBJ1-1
TGTGCCAGCAGTGCCCGGACAGGGGGGACTGAAGCTTTCTTT
CASSARTGGTEAFF
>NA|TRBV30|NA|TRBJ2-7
TGTGCCTGGAGTTGGGGCTGGGAGCAGTACTTC
CAWSWGWEQYF
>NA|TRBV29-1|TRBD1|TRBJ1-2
TGCAGCGTTGAAGATCCGGGACAGGGAAAAAGTGGCTACACCTTC
CSVEDPGQGKSGYTF
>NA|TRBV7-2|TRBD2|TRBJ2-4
TGTGCCAGCAGCTTGTCTACTAGCGGGGTCCAAAACATTCAGTACTTC
CASSLSTSGVQNIQYF
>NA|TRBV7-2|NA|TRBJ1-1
TGTGCCAGCAGCTTCGGCACAGGGACTGAAGCTTTCTTT
CASSFGTGTEAFF
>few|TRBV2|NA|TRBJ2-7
TGTGCCAGCAGTGAAGCGGGGTACGAGCAGTACTTC
CASSEAGYEQYF
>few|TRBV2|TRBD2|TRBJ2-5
TGTGCCAGCAGTGAAGCTCTCGCGGGGGGCAGGAGGACCCAGTACTTC
CASSEALAGGRRTQYF
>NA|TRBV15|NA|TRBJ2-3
TGTGCCACCAGCAGGCGGGGTGGGGAGCAGTATTTT
CATSRRGGEQYF
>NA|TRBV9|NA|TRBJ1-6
TGTGCCAGCAGCGTAGAAGGGGGGTGGAATTCACCCCTCCACTTT
CASSVEGGWNSPLHF
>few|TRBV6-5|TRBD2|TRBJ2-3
TGTGCCAGCAGTCCGGGGGGGCCCGAAGATACGCAGTATTTT
CASSPGGPEDTQYF
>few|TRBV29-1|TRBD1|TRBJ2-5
TGCAGCGTTGAACAGGGACAGGGGGCATACGAGACCCAGTACTTC
CSVEQGQGAYETQYF
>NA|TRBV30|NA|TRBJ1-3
TGTGCCTGGAGTGGAAAGGGGCGCGAGGCCATATATTTT
CAWSGKGREAIYF
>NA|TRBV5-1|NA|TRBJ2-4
TGCGCCAGCAGCTTGCCGGGAAACATTCAGTACTTC
CASSLPGNIQYF
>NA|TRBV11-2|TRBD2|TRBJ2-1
TGTGCCAGCAGCTCAATGGGACTAGCGGGACGAGGCGAGCAGTTCTTC
CASSSMGLAGRGEQFF
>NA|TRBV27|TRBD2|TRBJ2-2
TGTGCCAGCAGCCCGCCCGGGAGGGGGAGGGCCGGGGAGCTGTTTTTT
CASSPPGRGRAGELFF
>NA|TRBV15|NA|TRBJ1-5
TGTGCCACCAGCAGAGATAATGTGGGGTTGAACCAGCCCCAGCATTTT
CATSRDNVGLNQPQHF
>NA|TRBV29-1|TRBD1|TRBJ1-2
TGCAGCGTTGAAGAGGTGGCAGGGGGAGGCTACACCTTC
CSVEEVAGGGYTF
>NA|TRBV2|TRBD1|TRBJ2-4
TGTGCCAGCAGTGAAGCACAGGGGAACATTCAGTACTTC
CASSEAQGNIQYF
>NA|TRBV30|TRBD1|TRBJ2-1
TGTGCCTGGAGGGACAGGAGGAATGAGCAGTTCTTC
CAWRDRRNEQFF